This TCR beta chain came from a study of T-cell reconstitution after alpha-beta-depleted transplantation in children. The TCRbeta library was prepared with unique molecular identifiers. One entry per CDR3 protein, called by TCRdb with MiXCR from the PCR reads. The sample has fewer than 1 million distinct CDR3 sequences, roughly 15% seen once. This clonotype has just a few counts. Its antigen is as yet unknown. Germline V gives CDR1 SGHVS, CDR2 FNYEAQ. V lost 7 bases to trimming and J lost 0 bases, with 13 bases between them. The CDR3 runs to 15 residues. General study findings and limits: Alpha-beta T cells present about two months after transplant were reported to originate from several hundred expanded graft clones.

This specimen was PBMCs, mostly from graft donor cells, taken 360 days after TCRalphabeta/CD19-depleted stem cell transplant. The source is a male patient under 18 who had a stem cell transplant for acute lymphoblastic leukemia, so the T cells may come from the graft donor. V and J are TRBV7-6 and TRBJ1-3; no definite D call. As DNA, the CDR3 is TGTGCCAGCATCAAGAATCCCTTCTCTGGAAACACCATATATTTT. Its protein product is CASIKNPFSGNTIYF.